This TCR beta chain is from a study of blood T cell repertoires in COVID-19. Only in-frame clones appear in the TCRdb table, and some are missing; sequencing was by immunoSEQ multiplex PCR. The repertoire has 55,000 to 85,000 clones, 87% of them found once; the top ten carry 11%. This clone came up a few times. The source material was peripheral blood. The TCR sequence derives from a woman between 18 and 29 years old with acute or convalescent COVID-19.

The DNA for the CDR3 is TGTGCCAGCAGCTCGACTAGCGGTGCAGATACGCAGTATTTT. Residues: CASSSTSGADTQYF. This chain uses TRBV11-3 with TRBJ2-3; 9 bases match TRBD2. Germline CDR1 reads SGHNT; CDR2 reads YENEEA. J gave up 4 bases and V 4 bases, and 3 bases lay outside the gene matches. The CDR3 covers 14 residues.